These 15 T cell receptor beta chains came from one sample sequenced in a study of T cell responses to AZD1222 COVID-19 vaccine. Profiling relied on immunoSEQ multiplex PCR, and the TCRdb table lists in-frame clones only, not all of them. Of approximately 110,000 clones in the sample, roughly 87% were seen once. The specimen was peripheral blood, collected on day 0 of AZD1222 vaccination. Source of these receptors: an adult in good health.

This chain connects TRBV27 to TRBJ1-5, with D perhaps matching TRBD1 (6 bases). CDR3 size: 15 residues. Germline values: CDR1 MNHEY, CDR2 SMNVEV (reference sequence). The DNA of the CDR3 is TGTGCTTCAGCCCCTGGACAGTATAGCAATCAGCCCCAGCATTTT. As protein: CASAPGQYSNQPQHF.

The chain joins TRBV28 to TRBJ2-1; TRBD2 might be the D (5 bases). The CDR3 consists of 15 residues. The V end was cut by 3 bases, the J end by 2 bases, with 11 bases between. The germline gives CDR1 MDHEN, CDR2 SYDVKM. The CDR3 nucleotides are TGTGCCAGCAGTTTCTTAGCGATCCCCTACAATGAGCAGTTCTTC. Protein product: CASSFLAIPYNEQFF.

Regarding this clone: The junction shows a germline mismatch at one end, possibly a read error. V is TRBV28 and J is TRBJ1-2; D gene ambiguous. Germline V CDR1 and CDR2: MDHEN, SYDVKM. The CDR3 sequence is 13 residues long. Here the CDR3 DNA reads TGTGCCAGCAGTTCCGATCCCTACTACGGCTACACCTTC. As protein: CASSSDPYYGYTF.

The V gene is TRBV5-5, the J gene TRBJ1-1; no reliable D call. CDR3 length: 15 amino acids. The V and J ends lost 1 base and 4 bases respectively, with 14 bases between them. Germline assignment: CDR1 SGHKS and CDR2 YYEKEE (reference sequence). CDR3 loop: CASSLLWVQSTEAFF. The CDR3, as DNA: TGTGCCAGCAGCTTGCTCTGGGTACAGAGCACTGAAGCTTTCTTT.

This chain uses TRBV5-6 with TRBJ1-6; no reliable D call. The V and J ends lost 1 base and 14 bases respectively, with 10 bases between them. The V gene's germline CDR1 is SGHDT and CDR2 YYEEEE. The CDR3 loop spans 12 amino acids. The CDR3 DNA sequence: TGTGCCAGCAGCTTGAGTTCCCGAGCCCTCCACTTT. Translating gives CASSLSSRALHF. Full variable domain (missing parts from reference TRBV5-6 and TRBJ1-6): DAGVTQSPTHLIKTRGQQVTLRCSPKSGHDTVSWYQQALGQGPQFIFQYYEEEERQRGNFPDRFSGHQFPNYSSELNVNALLLGDSALYLCASSLSSRALHFGNGTRLTVT.

The chain recombines TRBV7-9 with TRBJ1-5; D ambiguous. Germline V CDR1 and CDR2: SEHNR, FQNEAQ (reference sequence). V was shortened by 6 bases and J by 6 bases, with 12 bases between the two germline ends. This CDR3 region has 13 residues. This CDR3 is CASRAEDGQPQHF. In DNA form, the CDR3 reads TGTGCCAGCAGAGCCGAGGACGGTCAGCCCCAGCATTTT.

This chain connects TRBV2 to TRBJ2-7; TRBD2 is a possible D gene (5 bases). The CDR3 runs 13 residues. Germline assignment: CDR1 SNHLY and CDR2 FYNNEI. V was shortened by 8 bases and J by 6 bases, with 17 bases between the two germline ends. CDR3 residues: CASQRTDYIEQYF. CDR3 DNA sequence: TGTGCCAGCCAAAGGACTGACTACATCGAGCAGTACTTC.

This rearrangement joins TRBV7-2 to TRBJ2-5; 11 bases map to TRBD2. This CDR3 is built from 17 residues. From germline, CDR1 is SGHTA and CDR2 FQGNSA. Trimming cost V 2 bases and J 2 bases; bases outside gene matches: 7. CDR3 amino acids: CASSLIGWTSGQETQYF. CDR3 DNA: TGTGCCAGCAGCTTAATTGGGTGGACTAGCGGGCAAGAGACCCAGTACTTC.

This rearrangement joins TRBV20-1 to TRBJ2-5, with a tentative D call TRBD1 (5 bases). Germline lookup yields CDR1 DFQATT and CDR2 SNEGSKA (reference sequence). Trimming left V 3 bases short and J 4 bases short, with 18 bases between. This CDR3 is 15 amino acids long. DNA of the CDR3: TGCAGTGCTAGTGAGGCCACGAAGGGGTTAGAGACCCAGTACTTC. It encodes CSASEATKGLETQYF.

The CDR3 DNA reads as TGTGCCAGCAGCCACCCGGGACAGGGGGCGGACACTGAAGCTTTCTTT. Its translation is CASSHPGQGADTEAFF. This chain joins TRBV3-1 (or the pseudogene TRBV3-2) and TRBJ1-1; 12 positions match TRBD1. V was pared by 3 bases and J by 3 bases, with 5 bases of the junction left unmatched. The CDR3 length is 16 residues. Germline values: CDR1 LGHDT, CDR2 YNNKEL (reference sequence).

The rearrangement links TRBV7-2 to TRBJ2-7, with 9 bases aligning to TRBD2. CDR1 and CDR2 (germline): SGHTA, FQGNSA. This CDR3 contains 13 residues. V lost 6 bases and J lost 3; bases outside the gene matches: 3. The CDR3 region is CASRTSGGYEQYF. The CDR3 DNA reads as TGTGCCAGCAGGACTAGCGGTGGCTACGAGCAGTACTTC.

This clone was recorded only once. The V gene is TRBV6-5, the J gene TRBJ1-6; tentatively, D is TRBD1 (5 bases). V was pared by 0 bases and J by 10 bases, with 16 bases between. There are 16 residues in the CDR3. The germline V gene has CDR1 MNHEY and CDR2 SVGAGI. CDR3 DNA: TGTGCCAGCAGTTACTCGTTTCTCAGGGTGCGATCACCCCTCCACTTT. It encodes CASSYSFLRVRSPLHF.

This rearrangement joins TRBV5-6 to TRBJ1-1; TRBD1 matches at 11 bases. The CDR3 is 16 amino acids. Trimming cost V 4 bases and J 2 bases; bases outside gene matches: 7. CDR1 SGHDT and CDR2 YYEEEE come from the germline V gene. CDR3 sequence (DNA): TGTGCCAGCAGCACCTGGACAGGGGGCCGAAACACTGAAGCTTTCTTT. Translated: CASSTWTGGRNTEAFF.

The J gene is TRBJ1-5, the V gene TRBV6-5, with a tentative D call TRBD1 (5 bases). The germline V and J ends were trimmed by 5 bases and 6 bases, with 11 bases remaining between them. Germline assignment: CDR1 MNHEY and CDR2 SVGAGI. This CDR3 has 13 amino acids. Written as DNA, the CDR3 is TGTGCCAGCAGTATCAGTCAGGGTCAGCCCCAGCATTTT. As protein: CASSISQGQPQHF.

CDR3 in amino acids: CASSGEGGTNTGELFF. CDR3 sequence (DNA): TGTGCCAGCAGTGGCGAGGGGGGGACGAACACCGGGGAGCTGTTTTTT. The genes are TRBV2 and TRBJ2-2; D perhaps matches TRBD2 (7 bases). The V and J ends lost 4 bases and 0 bases respectively, with 12 bases between them. The CDR3 totals 16 residues. Germline-derived CDR1 and CDR2 are SNHLY and FYNNEI.